The source of this T cell receptor (beta chain) is a study of early T cells in non-severe SARS-CoV-2 infection. For the study at large: Unpaired chains resulted from sequencing bulk RNA of unsorted whole blood. Findings and caveats of the study: Comparison of clonotypes with VDJdb favored anti-spike CD8 responses while missing private and CD4 specificities.

Per germline, CDR1 LNHDA and CDR2 SQIVND (reference sequence). This CDR3 is 14 amino acids long. Trimming at V came to 7 bases and at J to 5 bases, leaving 7 bases not matched to a gene. This clonotype was counted between two and nine times. Its target is unknown. Unique molecular identifiers were affixed to single, distinct cDNA molecules. Each CDR3 protein is one row after TCRdb ran MiXCR on the 5' RACE reads. Found here are 60,000 to 75,000 distinct CDR3 sequences, over 10% of them singletons; the top ten hold about 5.8%. Sequencing used whole blood, obtained at baseline. The receptor's source is an adult who was a healthcare worker with PCR-confirmed SARS-CoV-2 infection or an uninfected control (not recorded which). The chain joins TRBV19 to TRBJ2-1, with 8 bases identical to TRBD2. Written as DNA, the CDR3 is TGTGCCAGTATCGGGGCTAGCGGGCACAATGAGCAGTTCTTC. Protein product: CASIGASGHNEQFF.